The source of this TCR beta chain is a study of sequential checkpoint blockade in melanoma. On this clone: Its antigen is unidentified.

Study results and caveats: Tumor T-cell fraction and clonality correlated with PD-L1 and CD8+ counts.

Data came from immunoSEQ multiplex PCR; TCRdb stores just in-frame clones and leaves some out. The table records under 3,000 clones, approximately 24% of them present only once. CDR1 is KGHSH and CDR2 is LQKENI in the germline V gene. The CDR3 spans 15 residues. V shed 0 bases and J shed 3 bases, with 8 bases lying between them. Treatment denoted: randomized to nivolumab then ipilimumab (arm A) or the reverse (arm B). This sample comprised tumor tissue (inferred from file names), obtained from a patient given nivolumab and ipilimumab in sequence. This rearrangement joins TRBV18 to TRBJ2-2; TRBD1 is a possible D gene (5 bases). This receptor was taken from a human donor with melanoma. CDR3 region: CASSPPRRDTGELFF. For the CDR3, the DNA is TGTGCCAGCTCACCACCTCGCAGGGACACCGGGGAGCTGTTTTTT.